This record looks at one T cell receptor beta chain sequence and its context. The data are from a study of shared clonotypes between healthy human individuals. The V gene's germline CDR1 is MNHEY and CDR2 SVGAGI. The CDR3 sequence is 16 residues long. Trimming cost V 0 bases and J 5 bases, with 11 bases left between them. Produced via immunoSEQ multiplex PCR; TCRdb's table is partial and in-frame only. The repertoire includes 2.5 million or so clones, 90% to 95% of them detected once, and over 0.12% sits in the top ten. The chain is built from TRBV6-5 and TRBJ1-6; the D is unclear. Sequences were obtained from naive CD4+ T cells sorted from blood. The subset is: CD45RA+ positively selected. The sequence was obtained from a man aged 18-30 years in good health. Here the CDR3 reads CASSYSGQIDNSPLHF. For the CDR3, the DNA is TGTGCCAGCAGTTACTCAGGGCAGATCGATAATTCACCCCTCCACTTT.